Listed below are T cell receptor beta chains from one sample, sequenced in a study of early T cells in non-severe SARS-CoV-2 infection. In TCRdb, the 5' RACE reads were re-called with MiXCR into one record per CDR3 protein. The data contain about 60,000 distinct CDR3 sequences, around 6% of them singletons. Sequenced: whole blood. The origin of the receptors is an adult who was a healthcare worker with PCR-confirmed SARS-CoV-2 infection or an uninfected control (not recorded which). Both conserved end residues are part of each CDR3. Fields, in order: clone size, D gene, V gene, J gene, CDR3 protein, CDR3 DNA. A D gene is named only where the DNA matches it firmly. Some rows have no size entry. The others give once, few or many, or a class for an expanded clone.

>many|-|TRBV29-1|TRBJ2-6
CSVEGGANVLTF
TGCAGCGTTGAAGGTGGGGCCAACGTCCTGACTTTC
>many|-|TRBV29-1|TRBJ2-7
CSVDAGSYEQYF
TGCAGCGTTGATGCGGGGAGCTACGAGCAGTACTTC
>many|-|TRBV20-1|TRBJ2-3
CRGGLEDSDTQYF
TGCAGGGGGGGGCTGGAGGATTCAGATACGCAGTATTTT
>many|TRBD2|TRBV9|TRBJ2-7
CASSGASGSVEYEQYF
TGTGCCAGCAGCGGGGCTAGCGGGAGTGTTGAGTACGAGCAGTACTTC
>few|-|TRBV20-1|TRBJ1-4
CSARELRKDEKLFF
TGCAGTGCTAGAGAGTTAAGGAAGGATGAAAAACTGTTTTTT
>-|-|TRBV9|TRBJ2-3
CASSRTTDTQYF
TGTGCCAGCAGCCGTACCACAGATACGCAGTATTTT
>few|-|TRBV12-5|TRBJ2-2
CASGGKVAADVVGELFF
TGTGCTAGTGGTGGAAAGGTAGCGGCCGATGTGGTCGGGGAGCTGTTTTTT
>-|TRBD2|TRBV12-3/TRBV12-4|TRBJ2-3
CASRTSGRATLDTQYF
TGTGCCAGCAGGACAAGCGGGAGGGCAACGTTGGATACGCAGTATTTT
>-|TRBD2|TRBV24-1|TRBJ2-1
CATSPRLAGNEQFF
TGTGCCACCAGTCCAAGACTAGCGGGAAATGAGCAGTTCTTC
>many|-|TRBV6-2/TRBV6-3|TRBJ2-1
CASSYGGPDNEQFF
TGTGCCAGCAGTTACGGAGGGCCGGACAATGAGCAGTTCTTC
>many|-|TRBV30|TRBJ1-1
CAWSVWGQTEAFF
TGTGCCTGGAGTGTATGGGGTCAGACCGAAGCTTTCTTT
>-|-|TRBV20-1|TRBJ2-5
CSASQVRYQETQYF
TGCAGTGCTTCCCAAGTGCGGTACCAAGAGACCCAGTACTTC
>few|-|TRBV20-1|TRBJ2-7
CSARWNSYEQYF
TGCAGTGCTAGATGGAATTCCTACGAGCAGTACTTC
>many|TRBD2|TRBV6-1|TRBJ2-7
CASSQGLAGVYEQYF
TGTGCCAGCAGCCAGGGACTAGCGGGAGTCTACGAGCAGTACTTC
>many|-|TRBV6-6|TRBJ2-1
CASGREGSYNEQFF
TGTGCCAGCGGCCGAGAAGGTTCCTACAATGAGCAGTTCTTC
>-|-|TRBV7-9|TRBJ2-2
CASSFGANTGELFF
TGTGCCAGCAGCTTCGGAGCGAACACCGGGGAGCTGTTTTTT
>many|TRBD1|TRBV6-2/TRBV6-3|TRBJ2-7
CASSYGLPGQGSEQYF
TGTGCCAGCAGTTACGGCCTTCCGGGACAGGGATCCGAGCAGTACTTC
>-|TRBD2|TRBV4-1|TRBJ2-1
CASSQQGTSGRGSSYNEQFF
TGCGCCAGCAGCCAACAAGGGACTAGCGGGCGAGGAAGCTCCTACAATGAGCAGTTCTTC
>many|-|TRBV20-1|TRBJ2-7
CSARASWGPSSSYEQYF
TGCAGTGCTAGGGCCTCTTGGGGGCCGAGCAGCTCCTACGAGCAGTACTTC
>many|-|TRBV18|TRBJ1-2
CASSLGNYGYTF
TGTGCCAGCTCACTGGGGAACTATGGCTACACCTTC
>-|TRBD2|TRBV20-1|TRBJ2-1
CSARLVQGLAGRRTYNEQFF
TGCAGTGCTAGACTCGTACAGGGACTAGCGGGGCGACGTACCTACAATGAGCAGTTCTTC
>many|-|TRBV5-4|TRBJ2-1
CASSSGNTNEQFF
TGTGCCAGCAGCTCTGGAAATACAAATGAGCAGTTCTTC
>few|-|TRBV25-1|TRBJ2-5
CASKHPYGAVETQYF
TGTGCCAGCAAACACCCTTACGGGGCGGTGGAGACCCAGTACTTC
>many|-|TRBV25-1|TRBJ2-7
CASSGSLRAYEQYF
TGTGCCAGCAGTGGGTCCCTGCGGGCTTACGAGCAGTACTTC
>many|-|TRBV5-1|TRBJ2-7
CASSLVAGEYEQYF
TGCGCCAGCAGCTTGGTGGCAGGAGAATACGAGCAGTACTTC
>-|-|TRBV14|TRBJ2-1
CASSPLTTSYNEQFF
TGTGCCAGCAGCCCCTTGACTACCTCCTACAATGAGCAGTTCTTC
>many|-|TRBV7-6|TRBJ1-6
CASSLRVGSLNSPLHF
TGTGCCAGCAGCTTAAGAGTAGGCAGCTTGAATTCACCCCTCCACTTT
>many|-|TRBV11-2|TRBJ2-2
CASSLSGPPPGELFF
TGTGCCAGCAGCCTATCGGGACCCCCCCCCGGGGAGCTGTTTTTT
>few|-|TRBV6-4|TRBJ1-1
CASSDSSRGTEAFF
TGTGCCAGCAGTGACTCGAGTCGTGGTACTGAAGCTTTCTTT
>few|TRBD1|TRBV6-1|TRBJ2-7
CASSKGATYEQYF
TGTGCCAGCAGTAAGGGGGCTACCTACGAGCAGTACTTC